This TCR beta chain was captured by sequencing in a study of blood T cell repertoires in COVID-19. Across the whole study: Samples taken during acute and convalescent COVID-19 were collected in the United States, Italy and Spain. PBMCs, B-cell-depleted T cells, or T cells were the source of the cDNA or gDNA that made up the material.

V was shortened by 0 bases and J by 4 bases, with 7 bases between the two germline ends. The germline V gene encodes CDR1 KGHSH and CDR2 LQKENI. The CDR3 sequence is 15 residues long. Original processing methods: Quantification of nucleated cells was approximated via reference gene primer amplification. Generated by immunoSEQ multiplex PCR, the TCRdb table keeps only in-frame clones and is missing some. Clone size and V and J calls were adopted from that table, with D and trimming inferred from the DNA. The sample lists roughly 57,000 clones, 87% seen once, with roughly 6.4% in the top ten. This TCR was sampled from a man in his 60s with active or convalescent COVID-19. The chain carries TRBV18 and TRBJ1-6; D gene ambiguous. Material: peripheral blood. CDR3 sequence: CASSPPSLYNSPLHF. The CDR3 DNA is TGTGCCAGCTCACCACCGTCTCTTTATAATTCACCCCTCCACTTT.